Below are 17 T cell receptor beta chains sequenced from a single sample in a study of T cell repertoires in ileal Crohn's disease. Only in-frame clones appear in the TCRdb table, and some are missing; sequencing was by immunoSEQ multiplex PCR. The table lists 15,000 or so clones, approximately 90% of them singletons, with approximately 4% in the top ten. Source material: ileal tissue. Receptors originate from an adult with Crohn's disease.

J is TRBJ2-1 and V is TRBV2, with TRBD1 identical over 10 bases. CDR3 length: 15 residues. The germline CDR1 and CDR2 sequences are SNHLY and FYNNEI. J lost 5 bases, V lost 5 bases, and 6 bases had no gene match. The CDR3 bases are TGTGCCAGCAGTCTCTCGACAGGGGGCCACAATGAGCAGTTCTTC. This translates into CASSLSTGGHNEQFF. Using reference TRBV2 and TRBJ2-1 for the parts outside the CDR3, the full variable domain is EPEVTQTPSHQVTQMGQEVILRCVPISNHLYFYWYRQILGQKVEFLVSFYNNEISEKSEIFDDQFSVERPDGSNFTLKIRSTKLEDSAMYFCASSLSTGGHNEQFFGPGTRLTVL.

The V call is TRBV19, the J call TRBJ2-7, with a tentative D call TRBD1 (6 bases). The CDR3 runs to 14 residues. Looked up from germline, CDR1 is LNHDA and CDR2 is SQIVND (reference sequence). The V gene lost 3 bases and the J gene lost 2 bases, with 11 bases spanning the gap. CDR3 in amino acids: CASSIAEGAYEQYF. CDR3 coding DNA: TGTGCCAGTAGTATCGCCGAGGGGGCCTACGAGCAGTACTTC.

The J gene is TRBJ2-2, the V gene TRBV7-3; the match to TRBD1 covers 9 bases. Trimming at V came to 5 bases and at J to 6 bases, leaving 7 bases not matched to a gene. The CDR3 runs to 15 residues. The germline V gene has CDR1 SGHTA and CDR2 FQGTGA. CDR3 loop: CASSNRDRVSGELFF. The CDR3 nucleotides are TGTGCCAGCAGCAACCGGGACAGGGTCTCCGGGGAGCTGTTTTTT.

V usage is TRBV7-2 and J usage is TRBJ2-7, with unresolved D. The ends were cut back, 3 bases at V and 7 bases at J, with 10 bases in the middle. CDR1 is SGHTA and CDR2 is FQGNSA in the germline V gene. The CDR3 sequence is 12 residues long. The CDR3 protein is CASSFLSREQYF. The CDR3 bases are TGTGCCAGCAGCTTTTTATCGAGGGAGCAGTACTTC.

The table lists this clone with a count of one. One junction end disagrees with the germline gene, perhaps due to a read error. V and J are TRBV4-1 and TRBJ2-2; 8 nucleotides agree with TRBD1. CDR1 is MGHRA and CDR2 is YSYEKL in the germline V gene. The CDR3 totals 15 residues. CDR3 amino acids: CAGRAGTGSTGELFF. The CDR3, as DNA: TGCGCCGGCAGGGCCGGGACAGGTTCCACCGGGGAGCTGTTTTTT.

This chain connects TRBV5-4 to TRBJ2-7; the match to TRBD1 covers 9 bases. There are 14 residues in the CDR3. J lost 4 bases, V lost 2 bases, and 4 bases had no gene match. Germline V CDR1 and CDR2: SGHNT, YYREEE (reference sequence). The CDR3 nucleotides read TGTGCCAGCAGCTTAAACAGGGGGCGTTACGAGCAGTACTTC. This translates into CASSLNRGRYEQYF. Based on the CDR3 plus reference TRBV5-4 and TRBJ2-7, the full variable domain is ETGVTQSPTHLIKTRGQQVTLRCSSQSGHNTVSWYQQALGQGPQFIFQYYREEENGRGNFPPRFSGLQFPNYSSELNVNALELDDSALYLCASSLNRGRYEQYFGPGTRLTVT.

In DNA, the CDR3 is TGTGCCAGCAGTCCTACTACAGGGGTGGGATACAATGAGCAGTTCTTC. The encoded protein is CASSPTTGVGYNEQFF. The chain carries TRBV11-2 and TRBJ2-1, with TRBD1 matching 7 bases. The CDR3 extends over 16 amino acids. With 6 bases clipped from V and 4 bases from J, the junction kept 12 bases outside the gene matches. Germline CDR1 is SGHAT and CDR2 is FQNNGV.

The count of this clone is one. The chain is built from TRBV7-9 and TRBJ2-1, with 8 bases identical to TRBD2. CDR1 and CDR2 from the germline V gene are SEHNR and FQNEAQ (reference sequence). The CDR3 has 16 amino acids. Unmatched junction bases numbered 10, after V lost 1 base and J lost 8 bases. In DNA form, the CDR3 reads TGTGCCAGCAGCTTAGGAGCGGGGGAAAAGGTCTATGAGCAGTTCTTC. Translating gives CASSLGAGEKVYEQFF.

The rearrangement links TRBV4-3 to TRBJ2-1, with 10 bases aligning to TRBD1. J was trimmed by 6 bases and V by 4 bases; bases with no gene match: 3. Germline CDR1 reads LGHNA; CDR2 reads YSLEER. The CDR3 runs 14 residues. DNA for the CDR3: TGCGCCAGCAGCCTCGGACAGGGGGTCAATGAGCAGTTCTTC. Translating it yields CASSLGQGVNEQFF.

J is TRBJ2-1 and V is TRBV19, with 10 bases fitting TRBD2. The CDR3 sequence is 16 residues long. Per germline, CDR1 LNHDA and CDR2 SQIVND (reference sequence). V dropped 4 bases and J dropped 8; count of bases not matched to a gene: 11. The CDR3 region is CASSKVAGGYNDEQFF. The CDR3 DNA sequence: TGTGCCAGTAGTAAGGTAGCGGGAGGATATAATGATGAGCAGTTCTTC.

V usage is TRBV7-9 and J usage is TRBJ1-4, with D unresolved. The V gene lost 2 bases and the J gene lost 8 bases, with 12 bases spanning the gap. Germline-derived CDR1 and CDR2 are SEHNR and FQNEAQ (reference sequence). This CDR3 is 14 amino acids long. Here the CDR3 DNA reads TGTGCCAGCAGCTTAAGAGTTTTACCGGAAAAACTGTTTTTT. Translating it yields CASSLRVLPEKLFF.

V is TRBV5-1 and J is TRBJ1-5; a possible D gene is TRBD1 (5 bases). Germline CDR1 and CDR2: SGHRS and YFSETQ. The CDR3 runs 15 residues. Trimming pared 2 bases from V and 5 bases from J, leaving 14 bases between. The CDR3 region is CASSLMGLSHQPQHF. DNA for the CDR3: TGCGCCAGCAGCTTAATGGGGCTTTCTCATCAGCCCCAGCATTTT.

V is TRBV19 and J is TRBJ1-2, with TRBD1 matching over 7 bases. The V gene end was trimmed by 4 bases and the J gene end by 2 bases; junction bases not matched to a gene: 13. The germline CDR1 and CDR2 sequences are LNHDA and SQIVND (reference sequence). The length of the CDR3 is 17 residues. The CDR3 DNA is TGTGCCAGTAGTACGACTATCTTGACAGGGTCGAACTATGGCTACACCTTC. Protein product: CASSTTILTGSNYGYTF.

This sequence joins TRBV15 and TRBJ2-7, with 10 bases identical to TRBD1. V trimming: 9 bases; J trimming: 5 bases; junction bases outside the gene matches: 10. The CDR3 runs to 14 residues. Germline values: CDR1 LNHNV, CDR2 YYDKDF (reference sequence). The CDR3 sequence is CATTRDRGWNEQYF. In DNA, the CDR3 is TGTGCCACTACACGGGACAGGGGATGGAACGAGCAGTACTTC.

The J gene is TRBJ2-7, the V gene TRBV18, with D possibly TRBD1 on 5 matching bases. V shed 3 bases and J shed 5 bases, with 11 bases lying between them. Germline CDR1 reads KGHSH; CDR2 reads LQKENI. CDR3 length: 13 residues. In DNA, the CDR3 is TGTGCCAGCTCACCGGCGTGGGGCGACGAGCAGTACTTC. Protein product: CASSPAWGDEQYF. The whole variable domain, remainder taken from reference TRBV18 and TRBJ2-7, is NAGVMQNPRHLVRRRGQEARLRCSPMKGHSHVYWYRQLPEEGLKFMVYLQKENIIDESGMPKERFSAEFPKEGPSILRIQQVVRGDSAAYFCASSPAWGDEQYFGPGTRLTVT.

The chain carries TRBV5-1 and TRBJ1-3, with 7 bases aligning to TRBD1. Germline loops: CDR1 SGHRS, CDR2 YFSETQ. The CDR3 contains 15 residues. The ends lost 0 bases at V and 4 bases at J; junction bases unmatched: 4. In DNA form, the CDR3 reads TGCGCCAGCAGCTTGGAGACAGGGACGGGAAACACCATATATTTT. Protein: CASSLETGTGNTIYF.

The chain joins TRBV21-1 to TRBJ2-7; the table's D gene call, TRBD1, was not cross checked with the DNA. TRBV21-1 is flagged as a pseudogene. This CDR3 spans 17 amino acids. As DNA, the CDR3 is TGTGCCAGGCTCGACATGCAGGCGACAGTTAGTACCTACGAGCAGTACTTC. This gives the protein CARLDMQATVSTYEQYF.